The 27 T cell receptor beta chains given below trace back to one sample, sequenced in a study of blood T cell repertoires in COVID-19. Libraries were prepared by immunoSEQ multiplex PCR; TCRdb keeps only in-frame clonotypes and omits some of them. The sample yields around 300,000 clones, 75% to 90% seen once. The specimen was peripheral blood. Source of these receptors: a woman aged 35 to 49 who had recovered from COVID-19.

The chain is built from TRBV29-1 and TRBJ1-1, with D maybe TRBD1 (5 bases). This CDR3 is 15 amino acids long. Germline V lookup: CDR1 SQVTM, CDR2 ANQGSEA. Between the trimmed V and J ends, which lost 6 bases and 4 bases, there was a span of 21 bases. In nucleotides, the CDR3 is TGCAGCGTCCCCCCCTGGGGGGGTATTGGCACTGAAGCTTTCTTT. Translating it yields CSVPPWGGIGTEAFF.

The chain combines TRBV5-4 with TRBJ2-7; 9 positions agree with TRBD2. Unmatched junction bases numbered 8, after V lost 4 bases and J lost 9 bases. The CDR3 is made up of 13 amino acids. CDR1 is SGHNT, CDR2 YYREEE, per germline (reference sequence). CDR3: CASSEGLAGSQYF. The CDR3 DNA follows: TGTGCCAGCAGCGAGGGGCTAGCGGGATCGCAGTACTTC.

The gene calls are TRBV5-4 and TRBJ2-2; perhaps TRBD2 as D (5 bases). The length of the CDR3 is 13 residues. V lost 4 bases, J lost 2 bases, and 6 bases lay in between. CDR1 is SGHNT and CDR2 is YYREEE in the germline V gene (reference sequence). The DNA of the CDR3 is TGTGCCAGCAGCGGAGGAAACACCGGGGAGCTGTTTTTT. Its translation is CASSGGNTGELFF.

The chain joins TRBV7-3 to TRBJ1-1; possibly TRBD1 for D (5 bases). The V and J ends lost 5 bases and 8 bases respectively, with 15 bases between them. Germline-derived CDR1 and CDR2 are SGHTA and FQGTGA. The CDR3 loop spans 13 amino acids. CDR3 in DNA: TGTGCCAGCAGCCTAGGACACCAAGGCGAAGCTTTCTTT. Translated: CASSLGHQGEAFF. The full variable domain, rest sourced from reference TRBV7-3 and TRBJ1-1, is GAGVSQTPSNKVTEKGKYVELRCDPISGHTALYWYRQSLGQGPEFLIYFQGTGAADDSGLPNDRFFAVRPEGSVSTLKIQRTERGDSAVYLCASSLGHQGEAFFGQGTRLTVV.

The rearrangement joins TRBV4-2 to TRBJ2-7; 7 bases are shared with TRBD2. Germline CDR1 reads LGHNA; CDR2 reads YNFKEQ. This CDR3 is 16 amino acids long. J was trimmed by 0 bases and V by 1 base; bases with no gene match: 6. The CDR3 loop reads CASSQGTGTTSYEQYF. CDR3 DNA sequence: TGTGCCAGCAGCCAAGGGACCGGGACTACCTCCTACGAGCAGTACTTC.

CDR3 DNA: TGTGCCAGCAGTGGAGTAGGGGGCTATGGTCAGCCCCAGCATTTT. Protein product: CASSGVGGYGQPQHF. The chain links TRBV2 to TRBJ1-5; 7 bases are a match to TRBD1. The junction had 9 bases not matched to a gene; V was cut back by 4 bases and J by 6 bases. The germline V gene has CDR1 SNHLY and CDR2 FYNNEI. The CDR3 spans 15 residues.

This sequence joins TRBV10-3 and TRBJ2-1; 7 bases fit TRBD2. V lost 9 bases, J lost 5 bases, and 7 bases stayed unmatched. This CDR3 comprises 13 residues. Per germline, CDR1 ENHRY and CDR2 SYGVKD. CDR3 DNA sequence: TGTGCCATATGGAGGGAGGGAAACAATGAGCAGTTCTTC. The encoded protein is CAIWREGNNEQFF.

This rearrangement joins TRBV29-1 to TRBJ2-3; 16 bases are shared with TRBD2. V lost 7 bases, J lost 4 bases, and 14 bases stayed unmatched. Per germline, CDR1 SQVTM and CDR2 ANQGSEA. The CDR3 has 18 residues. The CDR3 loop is CSAEGPGLAGGPSDTQYF. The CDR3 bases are TGCAGCGCCGAGGGGCCGGGACTAGCGGGAGGGCCTTCAGATACGCAGTATTTT.

The CDR3 sequence: CAISESSGGTYNEQFF. CDR3 bases: TGTGCCATCAGTGAGTCTTCGGGGGGAACCTACAATGAGCAGTTCTTC. The rearrangement joins TRBV10-3 to TRBJ2-1, with 7 nucleotides matching TRBD2. V shed 0 bases and J 2 bases; nucleotides not matched to a gene: 4. From germline, CDR1 is ENHRY and CDR2 SYGVKD. The CDR3 is made up of 16 amino acids.

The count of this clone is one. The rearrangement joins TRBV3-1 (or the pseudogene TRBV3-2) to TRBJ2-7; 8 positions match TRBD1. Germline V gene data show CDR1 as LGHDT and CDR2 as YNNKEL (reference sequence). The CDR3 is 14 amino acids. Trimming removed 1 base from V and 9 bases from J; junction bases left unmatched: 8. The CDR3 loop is CASSQVLTGEGQYF. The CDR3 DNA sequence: TGTGCCAGCAGCCAAGTTTTGACAGGGGAAGGGCAGTACTTC.

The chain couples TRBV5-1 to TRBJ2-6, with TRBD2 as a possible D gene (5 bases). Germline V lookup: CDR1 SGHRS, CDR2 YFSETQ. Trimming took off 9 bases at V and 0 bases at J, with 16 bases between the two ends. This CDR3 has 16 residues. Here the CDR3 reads CATTTGSPSGANVLTF. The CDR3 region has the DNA TGCGCCACCACCACGGGGAGTCCCTCTGGGGCCAACGTCCTGACTTTC.

The CDR3 DNA is TGTGCCAGCAGGTCCGGGACTAGCGGGAGGGAGACCCAGTACTTC. Translation gives CASRSGTSGRETQYF. V usage is TRBV11-3 and J usage is TRBJ2-5, with 15 bases fitting TRBD2. In germline, CDR1 is SGHNT, CDR2 YENEEA. Germline trimming cut 6 bases from V and 5 bases from J; bases unmatched to any gene: 4. The CDR3 loop spans 15 amino acids.

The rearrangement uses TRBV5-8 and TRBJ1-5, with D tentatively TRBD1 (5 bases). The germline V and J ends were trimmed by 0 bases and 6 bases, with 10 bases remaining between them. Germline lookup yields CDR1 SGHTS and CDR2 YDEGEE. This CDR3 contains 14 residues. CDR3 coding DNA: TGTGCCAGCAGCTTGGGGGGGGGTGGTCAGCCCCAGCATTTT. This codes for CASSLGGGGQPQHF.

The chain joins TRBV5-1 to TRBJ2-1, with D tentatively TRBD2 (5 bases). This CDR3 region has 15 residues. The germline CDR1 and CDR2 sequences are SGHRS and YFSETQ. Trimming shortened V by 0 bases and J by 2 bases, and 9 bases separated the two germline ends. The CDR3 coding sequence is TGCGCCAGCAGCTTGGGAGCGGCGCCCTACAATGAGCAGTTCTTC. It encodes CASSLGAAPYNEQFF. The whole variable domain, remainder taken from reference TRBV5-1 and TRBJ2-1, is KAGVTQTPRYLIKTRGQQVTLSCSPISGHRSVSWYQQTPGQGLQFLFEYFSETQRNKGNFPGRFSGRQFSNSRSEMNVSTLELGDSALYLCASSLGAAPYNEQFFGPGTRLTVL.

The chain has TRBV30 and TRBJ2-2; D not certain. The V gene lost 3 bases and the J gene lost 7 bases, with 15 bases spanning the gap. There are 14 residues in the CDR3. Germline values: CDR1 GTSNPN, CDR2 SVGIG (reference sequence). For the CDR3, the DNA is TGTGCCTGGAGGCGCGAGCTAGGTAGCGGGGAGCTGTTTTTT. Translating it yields CAWRRELGSGELFF. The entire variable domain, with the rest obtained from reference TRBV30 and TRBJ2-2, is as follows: SQTIHQWPATLVQPVGSPLSLECTVEGTSNPNLYWYRQAAGRGLQLLFYSVGIGQISSEVPQNLSASRPQDRQFILSSKKLLLSDSGFYLCAWRRELGSGELFFGEGSRLTVL.

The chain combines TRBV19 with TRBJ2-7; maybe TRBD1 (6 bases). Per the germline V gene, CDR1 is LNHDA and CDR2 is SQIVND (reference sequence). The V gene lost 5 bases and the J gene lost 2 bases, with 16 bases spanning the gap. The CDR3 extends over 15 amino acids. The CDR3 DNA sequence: TGTGCCAGTAGTCTTCACAGGGATACGACCTACGAGCAGTACTTC. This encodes CASSLHRDTTYEQYF. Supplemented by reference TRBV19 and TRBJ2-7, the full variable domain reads DGGITQSPKYLFRKEGQNVTLSCEQNLNHDAMYWYRQDPGQGLRLIYYSQIVNDFQKGDIAEGYSVSREKKESFPLTVTSAQKNPTAFYLCASSLHRDTTYEQYFGPGTRLTVT.

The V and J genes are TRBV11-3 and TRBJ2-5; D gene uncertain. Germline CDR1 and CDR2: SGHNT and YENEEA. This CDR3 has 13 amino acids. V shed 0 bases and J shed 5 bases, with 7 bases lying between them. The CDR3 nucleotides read TGTGCCAGCAGCTTAGACAGTATCGAGACCCAGTACTTC. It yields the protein CASSLDSIETQYF.

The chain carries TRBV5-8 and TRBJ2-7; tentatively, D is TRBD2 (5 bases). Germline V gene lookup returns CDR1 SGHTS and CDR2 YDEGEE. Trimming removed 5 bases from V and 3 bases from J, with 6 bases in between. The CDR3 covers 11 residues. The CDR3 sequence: CASREDYEQYF. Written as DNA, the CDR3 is TGTGCCAGCAGGGAGGACTACGAGCAGTACTTC. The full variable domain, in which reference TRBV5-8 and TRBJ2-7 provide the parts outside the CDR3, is EAGVTQSPTHLIKTRGQQATLRCSPISGHTSVYWYQQALGLGLQFLLWYDEGEERNRGNFPPRFSGRQFPNYSSELNVNALELEDSALYLCASREDYEQYFGPGTRLTVT.

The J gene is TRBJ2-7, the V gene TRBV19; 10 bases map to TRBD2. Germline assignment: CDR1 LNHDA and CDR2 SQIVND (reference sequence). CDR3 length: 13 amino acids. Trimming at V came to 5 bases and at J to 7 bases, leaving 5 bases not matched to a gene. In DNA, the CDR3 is TGTGCCAGTAGTCCAGCGGGAGGGCGGGAGCAGTACTTC. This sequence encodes CASSPAGGREQYF.

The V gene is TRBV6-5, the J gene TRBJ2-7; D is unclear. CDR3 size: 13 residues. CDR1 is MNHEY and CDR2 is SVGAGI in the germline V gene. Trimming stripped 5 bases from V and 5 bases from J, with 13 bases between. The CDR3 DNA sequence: TGTGCCAGCAGTCCCCAGGAAAGTCACGAGCAGTACTTC. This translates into CASSPQESHEQYF.

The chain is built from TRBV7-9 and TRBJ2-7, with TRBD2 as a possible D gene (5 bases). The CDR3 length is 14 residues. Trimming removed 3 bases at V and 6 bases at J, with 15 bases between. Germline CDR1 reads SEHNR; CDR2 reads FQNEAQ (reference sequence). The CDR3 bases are TGTGCCAGCAGCTTGGGAGAGGCGGCACGCGAGCAGTACTTC. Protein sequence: CASSLGEAAREQYF.

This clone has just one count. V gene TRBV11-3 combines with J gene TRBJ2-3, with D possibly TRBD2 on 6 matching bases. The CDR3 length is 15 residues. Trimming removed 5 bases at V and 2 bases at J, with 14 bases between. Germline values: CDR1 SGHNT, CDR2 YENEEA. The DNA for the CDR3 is TGTGCCAGCAGCCCCCGGGGCGGGACCACAGATACGCAGTATTTT. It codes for CASSPRGGTTDTQYF. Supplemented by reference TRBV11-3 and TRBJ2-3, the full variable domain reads EAGVVQSPRYKIIEKKQPVAFWCNPISGHNTLYWYLQNLGQGPELLIRYENEEAVDDSQLPKDRFSAERLKGVDSTLKIQPAELGDSAVYLCASSPRGGTTDTQYFGPGTRLTVL.

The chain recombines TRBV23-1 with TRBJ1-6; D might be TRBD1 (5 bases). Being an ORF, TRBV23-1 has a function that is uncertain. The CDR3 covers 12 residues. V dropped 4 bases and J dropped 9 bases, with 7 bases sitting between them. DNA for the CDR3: TGCGCCAGCAGTCGGAGGGGTTCACCCCTCCACTTT. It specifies CASSRRGSPLHF.

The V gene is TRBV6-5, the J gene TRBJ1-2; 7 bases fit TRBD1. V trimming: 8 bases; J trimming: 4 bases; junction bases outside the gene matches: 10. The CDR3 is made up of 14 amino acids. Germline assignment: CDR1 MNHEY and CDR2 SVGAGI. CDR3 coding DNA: TGTGCCAGCCGCCGACAGGGACTCCCCTATGGCTACACCTTC. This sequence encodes CASRRQGLPYGYTF.

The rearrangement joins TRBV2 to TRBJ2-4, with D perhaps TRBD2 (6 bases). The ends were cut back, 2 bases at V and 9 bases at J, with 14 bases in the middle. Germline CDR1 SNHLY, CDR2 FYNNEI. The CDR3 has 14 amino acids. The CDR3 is CASSETGVVTIQYF. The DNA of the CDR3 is TGTGCCAGCAGTGAAACGGGGGTGGTAACCATTCAGTACTTC. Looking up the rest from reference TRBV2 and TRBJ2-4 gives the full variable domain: EPEVTQTPSHQVTQMGQEVILRCVPISNHLYFYWYRQILGQKVEFLVSFYNNEISEKSEIFDDQFSVERPDGSNFTLKIRSTKLEDSAMYFCASSETGVVTIQYFGAGTRLSVL.

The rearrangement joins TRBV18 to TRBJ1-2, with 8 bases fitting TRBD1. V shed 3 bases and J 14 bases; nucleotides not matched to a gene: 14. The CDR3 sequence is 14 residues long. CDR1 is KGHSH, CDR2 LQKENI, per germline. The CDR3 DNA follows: TGTGCCAGCTCACCGGTCCGGGACAGGCTTCTTTGGACCTTC. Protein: CASSPVRDRLLWTF.

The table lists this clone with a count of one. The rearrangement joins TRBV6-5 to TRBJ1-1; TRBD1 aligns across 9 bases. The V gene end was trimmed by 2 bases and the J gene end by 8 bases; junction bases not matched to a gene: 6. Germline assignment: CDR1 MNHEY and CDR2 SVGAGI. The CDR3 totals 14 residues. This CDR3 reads CASSYGGQGPEAFF. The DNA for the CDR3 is TGTGCCAGCAGTTACGGGGGACAGGGACCCGAAGCTTTCTTT.